This paragraph reports one T cell receptor beta chain. Germline CDR1 is ENHRY and CDR2 is SYGVKD. With 0 bases clipped from V and 7 bases from J, the junction kept 4 bases outside the gene matches. There are 15 residues in the CDR3. The time point was: pre-sensitization, week 0. Treatment indicated: therapeutic diphenylcyclopropenone sensitization with weekly scalp DPC. The data stem from a study of human T cells and chemical hapten exposure. Turning to the study itself: Small discrepancies in pooled library volume mainly accounted for the varying TCR yields per sample.

TCRdb used MiXCR to reprocess the RACE reads, holding one entry per CDR3 protein. The sample lists more than 300,000 distinct CDR3 sequences, more than 4.5% occurring once. The source was whole blood, collected in connection with sensitization to the hapten diphenylcyclopropenone (DPC). The V call is TRBV10-3, the J call TRBJ1-5; 9 bases match TRBD1. The sequence was obtained from a woman aged 45-65 years with alopecia areata. Some clones in this sample may be carry-over from other donors' samples. This CDR3 reads CAISESGTGWQPQHF. CDR3 in DNA: TGTGCCATCAGTGAGTCAGGGACAGGGTGGCAGCCCCAGCATTTT.